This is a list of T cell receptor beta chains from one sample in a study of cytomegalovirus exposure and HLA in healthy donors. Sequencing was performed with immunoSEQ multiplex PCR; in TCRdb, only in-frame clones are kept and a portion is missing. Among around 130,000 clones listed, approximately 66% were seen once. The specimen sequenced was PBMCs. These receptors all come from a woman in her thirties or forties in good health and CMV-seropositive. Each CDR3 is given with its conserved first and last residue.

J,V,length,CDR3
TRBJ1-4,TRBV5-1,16,CASRETGGNSNEKLFF
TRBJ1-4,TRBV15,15,CATSRTPGHGEKLFF
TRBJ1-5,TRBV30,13,CAWSLGANQPQHF
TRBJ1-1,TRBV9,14,CASSVGTANTEAFF
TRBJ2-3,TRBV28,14,CASSFAPYSDTQYF
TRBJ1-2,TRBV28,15,CASSLIRTGISSYTF
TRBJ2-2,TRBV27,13,CARGSGHSRELFF
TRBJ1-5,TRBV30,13,CAWSGPSDQPQHF
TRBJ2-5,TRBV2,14,CASSLAGGQGTQYF
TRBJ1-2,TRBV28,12,CASSAADYGYTF